The TCR beta chain described here comes from a study of CD8+ T cells in alopecia areata. Study-level results: Affected scalp, especially in alopecia totalis/universalis, had a higher clonality than normal scalp did. Normal skin's resident alphabeta T cells are sequenced alongside lesional scalp T cells.

A single count supports this clone. The antigen is not known. Peripheral blood samples and lesional scalp punch biopsies were obtained from alopecia areata patients. With V trimmed by 3 bases and J by 5 bases, 6 bases remained unmatched. Germline V gene lookup returns CDR1 MDHEN and CDR2 SYDVKM. The CDR3 loop spans 14 amino acids. Investigators isolated RNA and reverse transcribed it into cDNA to act as the sequencing template. Repertoires were generated with immunoSEQ multiplex PCR, while TCRdb's copy carries only in-frame clones and drops some. The table has tens of thousands of clones, roughly 51% seen once.

The chain employs TRBV28 and TRBJ2-5, with TRBD1 identical over 7 bases. Material for sequencing was NKG2D-high CD8+ T cells sorted from blood. The sequence was obtained from a human donor with alopecia areata. The CDR3 here is CASSFGVRGETQYF. Written as DNA, the CDR3 is TGTGCCAGCAGTTTCGGGGTCAGGGGGGAGACCCAGTACTTC.